This T cell receptor beta chain was profiled in a study of blood T cell repertoires in COVID-19. Turning to the study itself: Samples representing acute and convalescent COVID-19 were sourced from the United States, Italy and Spain. Sources were T cells, B-cell-depleted T cells, or PBMCs; the material itself was cDNA or gDNA.

How the authors handled the data: Researchers report that nucleated cell counts were estimated from reference gene primer amplification. Profiled with immunoSEQ multiplex PCR; TCRdb holds only in-frame clones, not every one. That table supplies the V and J calls and clone size; D and trimming were determined from the DNA. The top ten hold 15% of the sample, which has about 97,000 clones, approximately 87% seen once. The length of the CDR3 is 14 residues. Germline-derived CDR1 and CDR2 are KGHDR and SFDVKD. Material for sequencing was peripheral blood. J is TRBJ1-3 and V is TRBV24-1; D possibly corresponds to TRBD1 (6 bases). The sequence came from a human donor in a cohort sampled during active COVID-19. The CDR3 is CAKTGTLRGNTIYF. The CDR3 nucleotides are TGTGCTAAAACCGGGACATTACGTGGAAACACCATATATTTT.